The 4 T cell receptor beta chains listed next were all sequenced from one sample in a study of Graves' ophthalmopathy and Graves' hyperthyroidism. CDR3 regions of TCR beta were amplified from RNA transcripts. First-round RT-PCR used HTBI primers; second-round multiplex PCR followed. One entry per CDR3 protein results from TCRdb running MiXCR on the multiplex PCR reads. The sample carries about 620,000 distinct CDR3 sequences, about 20% recorded once. The specimen sequenced was peripheral blood. The receptors were sampled from a woman aged 18-29 years with stable Graves' hyperthyroidism. Some clones in this sample may be carry-over from other donors' samples.

This clonotype was seen at least ten times. V is TRBV12-3 or TRBV12-4 and J is TRBJ1-2, with 9 nucleotides matching TRBD1. The CDR3 is made up of 12 amino acids. Losses at the gene ends were 7 bases for V and 5 bases for J; bases not matched to a gene: 2. Here the CDR3 reads CASKTGGYGYTF. In nucleotides, the CDR3 is TGTGCCAGCAAGACAGGGGGGTATGGCTACACCTTC.

J is TRBJ1-2 and V is TRBV3-1, with TRBD1 matching 12 bases. Per the germline V gene, CDR1 is LGHDT and CDR2 is YNNKEL (reference sequence). V lost 7 bases to trimming and J lost 4 bases; unmatched junction nucleotides: 13. This CDR3 contains 17 residues. The CDR3 DNA sequence: TGTGCCAGCACTCCGGGACAGGGGGCAGAGCCAGGCTATGGCTACACCTTC. Protein sequence: CASTPGQGAEPGYGYTF.

The chain uses TRBV15 and TRBJ1-5; no reliable D call. CDR3 size: 16 residues. Deletions cut 2 bases from V and 10 bases from J, with 21 bases between. From germline, CDR1 is LNHNV and CDR2 YYDKDF (reference sequence). CDR3 in DNA: TGTGCCACCAGCAGATCCGGGGTTCAGGCGAGTGAACCCCAGCATTTT. It specifies CATSRSGVQASEPQHF. Combining the CDR3 with reference TRBV15 and TRBJ1-5 gives the whole variable domain DAMVIQNPRYQVTQFGKPVTLSCSQTLNHNVMYWYQQKSSQAPKLLFHYYDKDFNNEADTPDNFQSRRPNTSFCFLDIRSPGLGDTAMYLCATSRSGVQASEPQHFGDGTRLSIL.

This clonotype has only a few counts. The J gene is TRBJ2-6, the V gene TRBV9; 7 nucleotides match TRBD2. Trimming at V came to 0 bases and at J to 2 bases, leaving 5 bases not matched to a gene. The CDR3 extends over 17 amino acids. The germline gives CDR1 SGDLS, CDR2 YYNGEE. CDR3 in DNA: TGTGCCAGCAGCGTAGGGGGGGGTTCGGCTGGGGCCAACGTCCTGACTTTC. It specifies CASSVGGGSAGANVLTF. Full variable domain (outside the CDR3, taken from reference TRBV9 and TRBJ2-6): DSGVTQTPKHLITATGQRVTLRCSPRSGDLSVYWYQQSLDQGLQFLIQYYNGEERAKGNILERFSAQQFPDLHSELNLSSLELGDSALYFCASSVGGGSAGANVLTFGAGSRLTVL.